The 3 T cell receptor beta chains reported below all come from one sample, sequenced in a study of blood T cell repertoires in COVID-19. Sequencing used immunoSEQ multiplex PCR; TCRdb keeps in-frame clones, though not all of them. This table has tens of thousands of clones, about 85% appearing once. Sequencing was done on a sample of peripheral blood. Source of these receptors: a human donor in a cohort sampled during active COVID-19.

The V and J genes are TRBV13 and TRBJ2-1; maybe TRBD2 (5 bases). With 5 bases removed from V and 6 bases from J, the gap between germline ends came to 8 bases. Germline V lookup: CDR1 PRHDT, CDR2 FYEKMQ (reference sequence). The length of the CDR3 is 12 residues. The CDR3 sequence: CASSLSGNEQFF. The CDR3 DNA sequence: TGTGCCAGCAGCCTCAGCGGCAATGAGCAGTTCTTC.

This chain joins TRBV9 and TRBJ2-7; TRBD2 matches at 7 bases. Germline V gene sequence: CDR1 SGDLS, CDR2 YYNGEE. The length of the CDR3 is 15 residues. V shed 0 bases and J 0 bases; nucleotides not matched to a gene: 3. Here the CDR3 reads CASSVDLAASYEQYF. The CDR3 region has the DNA TGTGCCAGCAGCGTAGACCTAGCGGCCTCCTACGAGCAGTACTTC.

This clone was recorded a few times. The genes are TRBV2 and TRBJ2-2; the match to TRBD1 covers 9 bases. CDR1 is SNHLY and CDR2 is FYNNEI in the germline V gene. Unmatched junction bases numbered 7, after V lost 8 bases and J lost 3 bases. The CDR3 sequence is 15 residues long. Written as DNA, the CDR3 is TGTGCCAGCGAGGGACAGGGAATCGACACCGGGGAGCTGTTTTTT. It yields the protein CASEGQGIDTGELFF.